This record looks at one TCR beta chain sequence and its context. Original data processing: Reference gene primer amplification gave estimated nucleated cell counts. Libraries were prepared by immunoSEQ multiplex PCR; TCRdb keeps only in-frame clonotypes and omits some of them. D and trimming were read from the DNA, whereas the V and J calls and clone size are those reported in that table. The repertoire holds 80,000 to 95,000 clones, with 65% to 80% as singletons. The entry originates in a study of blood T cell repertoires in COVID-19. Study at large: The cDNA or gDNA used as material had been derived from T cells, B-cell-depleted T cells, or PBMCs.

This receptor was taken from a woman older than 75 with active or convalescent COVID-19. Sequenced: peripheral blood.

This CDR3 reads CASSPGQNSYEQYF. The CDR3 DNA sequence: TGTGCCAGCAGCCCCGGACAGAACTCCTACGAGCAGTACTTC. This sequence joins TRBV6-5 and TRBJ2-7; D perhaps matches TRBD1 (6 bases). CDR3 size: 14 residues. The ends were cut back, 6 bases at V and 0 bases at J, with 12 bases in the middle. CDR1 and CDR2 (germline): MNHEY, SVGAGI.